This T cell receptor beta chain was identified during a study of T-cell memory formation after mild COVID-19. Study details: Largely, TCR clusters stayed within a single donor.

TCRdb re-called the 5' RACE reads with MiXCR, one entry per CDR3 protein. Here the sample spans some 180,000 distinct CDR3 sequences, about a fifth being singletons. This clonotype was picked up a small number of times. The antigen is undetermined. The CDR3 sequence is 15 residues long. Unmatched junction bases numbered 9, after V lost 0 bases and J lost 7 bases. The germline V gene has CDR1 SGHKS and CDR2 YYEKEE (reference sequence). Overall study results and limits: The SARS-CoV-2 specificity of second-wave clones reaching peak at day 37 remained unverified. Clones shrinking from day 15 to 85 showed even CD4/CD8 mixes; later expanders tilted CD4+.

The chain links TRBV5-5 to TRBJ1-1; 7 bases are a match to TRBD1. The source is a man between 18 and 29 years old who had mild COVID-19 (a few samples of this study predate the infection). Cell type and time point are not known. Sequenced sample: PBMCs or a T cell subset sorted from them (not recorded which). DNA for the CDR3: TGTGCCAGCAGCTTGGACAGGGGATCTCAACGTGAAGCTTTCTTT. Translated: CASSLDRGSQREAFF.